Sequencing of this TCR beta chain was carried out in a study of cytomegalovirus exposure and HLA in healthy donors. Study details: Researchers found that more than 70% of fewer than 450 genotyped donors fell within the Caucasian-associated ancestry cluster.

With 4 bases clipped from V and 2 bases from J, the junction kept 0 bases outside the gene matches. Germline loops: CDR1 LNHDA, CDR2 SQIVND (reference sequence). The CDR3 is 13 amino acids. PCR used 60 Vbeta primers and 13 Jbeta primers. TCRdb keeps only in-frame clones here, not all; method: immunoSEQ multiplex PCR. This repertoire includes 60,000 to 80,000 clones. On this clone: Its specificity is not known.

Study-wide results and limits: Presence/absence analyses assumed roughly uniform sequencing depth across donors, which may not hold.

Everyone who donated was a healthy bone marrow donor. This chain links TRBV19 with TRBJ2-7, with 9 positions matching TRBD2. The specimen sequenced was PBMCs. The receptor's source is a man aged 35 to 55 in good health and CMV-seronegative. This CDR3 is CASSTSGAYEQYF. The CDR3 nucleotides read TGTGCCAGTAGTACTAGCGGGGCCTACGAGCAGTACTTC. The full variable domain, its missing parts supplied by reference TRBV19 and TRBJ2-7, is DGGITQSPKYLFRKEGQNVTLSCEQNLNHDAMYWYRQDPGQGLRLIYYSQIVNDFQKGDIAEGYSVSREKKESFPLTVTSAQKNPTAFYLCASSTSGAYEQYFGPGTRLTVT.